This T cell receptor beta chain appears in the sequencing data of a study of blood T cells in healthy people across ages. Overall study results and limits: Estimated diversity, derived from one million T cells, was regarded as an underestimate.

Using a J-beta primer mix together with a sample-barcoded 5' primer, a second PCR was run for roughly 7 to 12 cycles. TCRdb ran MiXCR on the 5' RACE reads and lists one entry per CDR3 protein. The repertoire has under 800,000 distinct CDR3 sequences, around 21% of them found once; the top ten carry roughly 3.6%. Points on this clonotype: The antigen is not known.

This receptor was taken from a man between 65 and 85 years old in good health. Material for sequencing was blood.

The CDR3 nucleotides are TGCAGTGCTAGTCTGGAGGGGGCATGGTCCTACAATGAGCAGTTCTTC. This encodes CSASLEGAWSYNEQFF. The V gene is TRBV20-1, the J gene TRBJ2-1; the D gene is possibly TRBD1 (7 bases). The CDR3 runs 16 residues. V shed 3 bases and J shed 1 base, with 16 bases lying between them. Germline V CDR1 and CDR2: DFQATT, SNEGSKA (reference sequence).